This TCR beta chain is drawn from a study of T-cell memory formation after mild COVID-19. TCRdb called the 5' RACE reads again in MiXCR, with one record for every CDR3 protein. The table shows approximately 400,000 distinct CDR3 sequences, with roughly 18% occurring only once. This CDR3 spans 15 amino acids. Trimming stripped 1 base from V and 3 bases from J, with 13 bases between. Germline V gives CDR1 SGHRS, CDR2 YFSETQ. V is TRBV5-1 and J is TRBJ2-5, with D unclear. The sequenced sample was PBMCs or a T cell subset sorted from them (not recorded which). The clonotype comes from a man aged 18 to 29 who had mild COVID-19 (a few samples of this study predate the infection). Cell type and time point are not known. This CDR3 is CASSLFTPAEETQYF. The CDR3 region has the DNA TGCGCCAGCAGCTTGTTCACCCCGGCGGAAGAGACCCAGTACTTC.